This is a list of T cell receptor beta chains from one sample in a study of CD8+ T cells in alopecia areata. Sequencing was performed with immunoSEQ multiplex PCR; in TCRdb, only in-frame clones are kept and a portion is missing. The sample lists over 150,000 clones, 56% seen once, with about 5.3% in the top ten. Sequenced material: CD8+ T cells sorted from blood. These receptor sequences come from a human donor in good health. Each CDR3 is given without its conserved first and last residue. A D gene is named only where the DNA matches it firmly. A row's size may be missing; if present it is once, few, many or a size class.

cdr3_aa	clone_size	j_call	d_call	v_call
ASSPTNEQF	-	TRBJ2-1	-	TRBV28
ASLEPLSYEQY	-	TRBJ2-7	-	TRBV2
ATSSAINTEAF	-	TRBJ1-1	-	TRBV15
AWSVLDRGVAEAF	-	TRBJ1-1	TRBD1	TRBV30
ASSTGSLAGATDTQY	-	TRBJ2-3	TRBD2	TRBV6-4
AWTGGSTDTQY	-	TRBJ2-3	TRBD1	TRBV30
ASSWEGRDEQF	few	TRBJ2-1	TRBD2	TRBV5-6
ASSGGLGETQY	-	TRBJ2-5	-	TRBV10-2
ASSQPLEETQY	-	TRBJ2-5	-	TRBV4-1
ASSLSMDRGLSGYT	few	TRBJ1-2	TRBD1	TRBV4-1
ASSYKQAGDTQY	-	TRBJ2-3	-	TRBV6-5
ASSPTGNTEAF	-	TRBJ1-1	-	TRBV5-4
ASSLGIGDTQY	few	TRBJ2-3	-	TRBV2
ASSQEWVGNSYEQY	few	TRBJ2-7	-	TRBV4-1
ASSYSWGEQY	-	TRBJ2-7	-	TRBV7-9
AGGAETYEQY	few	TRBJ2-7	-	TRBV2
ASSFLAGTGNTEAF	few	TRBJ1-1	TRBD1	TRBV6-5
ASSRQGALYEQY	-	TRBJ2-7	TRBD1	TRBV27
ASRLRGNQPQH	-	TRBJ1-5	-	TRBV12-2
ASSVLDSQETQY	-	TRBJ2-5	-	TRBV2
ASSVAGDRGNTEAF	few	TRBJ1-1	TRBD1	TRBV9
ASSAHGNTEAF	-	TRBJ1-1	-	TRBV9
ASSSGHQEGYGYT	-	TRBJ1-2	-	TRBV5-1
AHLGPTNQPQH	few	TRBJ1-5	-	TRBV23-1
ASSSRGQGYEQY	-	TRBJ2-7	TRBD1	TRBV4-1
ASSHDRGDIQY	few	TRBJ2-4	TRBD1	TRBV4-1
ASSPGPSNIQY	few	TRBJ2-4	-	TRBV7-9
ASSIGGGGAEAF	few	TRBJ1-1	-	TRBV19
AWSVLEPGELF	-	TRBJ2-2	-	TRBV30
ASSPRDSSYEQY	-	TRBJ2-7	-	TRBV18
ASSPVTGGAEAF	-	TRBJ1-1	TRBD1	TRBV5-6
ASSSDRDPLYGYT	-	TRBJ1-2	TRBD1	TRBV5-6
SVPLDRGLGNYGYT	-	TRBJ1-2	TRBD1	TRBV29-1
ASSLTGTGYMNEQF	-	TRBJ2-1	TRBD1	TRBV7-8
ASSRDLGVMETQY	once	TRBJ2-5	-	TRBV4-1
ASSSGILYEQY	-	TRBJ2-7	-	TRBV27
SVEVAGGFSYNEQF	few	TRBJ2-1	TRBD2	TRBV29-1
ASSQVGEGDTQY	few	TRBJ2-3	-	TRBV4-1
ASSLRGVTYNSPLH	-	TRBJ1-6	-	TRBV5-6
ASSLGEGLYYGYT	-	TRBJ1-2	-	TRBV7-6
ASSLSVNTEAF	-	TRBJ1-1	-	TRBV11-2